Here is one TCR beta chain with its context. Its matching antigen is unknown. Trimming pared 5 bases from V and 7 bases from J, leaving 5 bases between. The CDR3 is 10 amino acids. Germline V gene sequence: CDR1 SEHNR, CDR2 FQNEAQ (reference sequence). This sample is part of a study of T cell responses to AZD1222 COVID-19 vaccine. Sequencing was performed with immunoSEQ multiplex PCR; in TCRdb, only in-frame clones are kept and a portion is missing. Here the sample spans 95,000 to 100,000 clones, about 86% being singletons. Study-level results: Donors were chiefly white British, with a greater number of females, and clonal diversity was perhaps underestimated. Sampling that yielded the repertoires occurred only after the peak T cell response. Nearly half of spike-specific TCRs reportedly target variant regions that are unmutated in the B.1.351 and B.1.1.7 variants.

The receptor was derived from an adult in good health. Sequenced material: peripheral blood, taken on day 0 of AZD1222 vaccination. The chain carries TRBV7-9 and TRBJ1-1; D gene unclear. The CDR3 loop is CASSGGEAFF. In DNA form, the CDR3 reads TGTGCCAGCAGCGGAGGTGAAGCTTTCTTT.